The following is a T cell receptor beta chain sequence with its context. Its antigen remains unknown. The data were taken from a study of T cell responses to AZD1222 COVID-19 vaccine. As for the study in general: Second doses at about 4 or about 12 weeks were pooled. General study findings and limits: Baseline seropositives among AZD1222 recipients totaled only 5 or 6. Donor demographics were predominantly white British with a female majority; clonal diversity may be underestimated.

Produced via immunoSEQ multiplex PCR; TCRdb's table is partial and in-frame only. The sample yields more than 100,000 clones, 88% seen once. The CDR3 sequence is 12 residues long. Trimming took 2 bases from V and 7 from J, leaving 3 bases between them. Germline V gene sequence: CDR1 SEHNR, CDR2 FQNEAQ (reference sequence). This specimen was peripheral blood, taken on day 0 of AZD1222 vaccination. This sequence originates from an adult in good health. The chain employs TRBV7-9 and TRBJ1-6; no reliable D call. In nucleotides, the CDR3 is TGTGCCAGCAGCTTAAGAAATTCACCCCTCCACTTT. Amino acids: CASSLRNSPLHF.